This record looks at one TCR beta chain sequence and its context. Source study methods: Amplification of reference gene primers was used by the study to estimate nucleated cell counts. TCRdb keeps only in-frame clones here, not all; method: immunoSEQ multiplex PCR. For V, J and clone size, that table is used; D and trimming come from the DNA. Among some 340,000 clones listed, 85% were seen once. This sample was taken from a study of blood T cell repertoires in COVID-19. For the study at large: Sites across the United States, Italy and Spain contributed samples from acute and convalescent COVID-19. The analysed material was cDNA or gDNA that came from T cells, B-cell-depleted T cells, or PBMCs.

CDR1 is SGDLS and CDR2 is YYNGEE in the germline V gene. Unmatched junction bases numbered 8, after V lost 4 bases and J lost 6 bases. The CDR3 runs 15 residues. This TCR came from a woman between 18 and 29 years old with acute or convalescent COVID-19. The chain carries TRBV9 and TRBJ2-1; 9 nucleotides line up with TRBD2. The sample taken for sequencing was peripheral blood. CDR3 sequence reads: CASSSRTSAFNEQFF. CDR3 in DNA: TGTGCCAGCAGCTCCCGGACTAGCGCCTTCAATGAGCAGTTCTTC.